The present T cell receptor (beta chain) was sequenced within a study of naive and memory T cell subsets. Overall study findings and caveats: Potentially, T cell activation and differentiation skew this RNA-based measurement.

For blood and skin samples, reverse transcription used TCR alpha and beta constant primers. TCRdb itself ran the 5' RACE reads through MiXCR, one entry per CDR3 protein. In the table there are some 22,000 distinct CDR3 sequences, over 3.5% of which are singletons. This clonotype was seen many times. Its antigen is still unknown. This CDR3 contains 17 residues. In germline, CDR1 is SQVTM, CDR2 ANQGSEA. V shed 1 base and J shed 2 bases, with 19 bases lying between them. RNA was extracted from under 3 ml of whole blood of healthy adults. A UMI-containing oligonucleotide was joined by 3' ligation to the TCR cDNA template.

The clonotype originates from a male donor in good health. The rearrangement uses TRBV29-1 and TRBJ2-3; D tentatively fits TRBD1 or TRBD2 (6 bases each). CDR3 nucleotide sequence: TGCAGCGTTGAAGGAGATCGGGGGCCGGGCTACACAGATACGCAGTATTTT. Residues: CSVEGDRGPGYTDTQYF.